This is a list of T cell receptor beta chains from one sample in a study of blood T cells in healthy people across ages. TCRdb reanalysed the 5' RACE reads using MiXCR and keeps one entry per CDR3 protein. The table has 850,000 to 1,300,000 distinct CDR3 sequences, 45% seen once. The sample taken for sequencing was blood. The receptors come from a woman aged 55-70 years in good health. CDR3s include the opening cysteine and the closing phenylalanine or tryptophan. D genes are given only for firm matches. A row's size may be missing; if present it is once, few, many or a size class.

clone_size,j_call,cdr3_length,d_call,v_call,cdr3_aa,cdr3_nt
-,TRBJ2-7,15,-,TRBV6-5,CASSYSSGNSYEQYF,TGTGCCAGCAGTTACTCGTCCGGAAACTCCTACGAGCAGTACTTC
many,TRBJ2-4,15,-,TRBV7-2,CASSLDLLAKNIQYF,TGTGCCAGCAGCTTAGACCTCCTAGCCAAAAACATTCAGTACTTC
-,TRBJ2-3,14,-,TRBV20-1,CSAGLTGVADTQYF,TGCAGTGCTGGACTGACGGGAGTCGCAGATACGCAGTATTTT
-,TRBJ1-2,15,-,TRBV27,CASSLSRDGVYGYTF,TGTGCCAGCAGTTTATCTCGGGACGGAGTCTATGGCTACACCTTC
-,TRBJ2-1,16,TRBD2,TRBV3-1,CASSLLSGGYYNEQFF,TGTGCCAGCAGCCTGCTTAGCGGGGGGTACTACAATGAGCAGTTCTTC
-,TRBJ2-3,13,-,TRBV6-2/TRBV6-3,CASGVSEADTQYF,TGTGCCAGCGGGGTGAGCGAGGCAGATACGCAGTATTTT
few,TRBJ2-3,16,-,TRBV20-1,CSARPLAVPSPDTQYF,TGCAGTGCTAGGCCGCTGGCGGTCCCGAGTCCAGATACGCAGTATTTT
-,TRBJ2-3,13,TRBD1,TRBV10-3,CATATGGPDTQYF,TGTGCCACCGCGACAGGGGGCCCAGATACGCAGTATTTT
-,TRBJ2-5,11,-,TRBV25-1,CASSDTGTQYF,TGTGCCAGCAGTGATACGGGGACCCAGTACTTC
once,TRBJ2-1,18,TRBD1,TRBV7-9,CASSHPRGTGVPYNEQFF,TGTGCCAGCAGCCACCCGCGGGGGACAGGGGTGCCCTACAATGAGCAGTTCTTC
few,TRBJ2-7,15,-,TRBV7-6,CASSRLTNSAYEQYF,TGTGCCAGCAGCCGATTAACTAACAGTGCCTACGAGCAGTACTTC
few,TRBJ2-3,13,-,TRBV20-1,CSARVGSTDTQYF,TGCAGTGCCCGAGTGGGTTCCACAGATACGCAGTATTTT
-,TRBJ2-3,15,TRBD1,TRBV27,CASSMGQGSTDTQYF,TGTGCCAGCAGTATGGGACAGGGGAGCACAGATACGCAGTATTTT
-,TRBJ2-3,16,TRBD1,TRBV6-5,CASSYSLGGTGFTQYF,TGTGCCAGCAGTTACAGTTTGGGGGGGACAGGGTTCACGCAGTATTTT
-,TRBJ1-4,16,-,TRBV7-9,CASSLALGPTNEKLFF,TGTGCCAGCAGCTTAGCGCTAGGTCCAACTAATGAAAAACTGTTTTTT
-,TRBJ2-3,11,-,TRBV29-1,CSVDLSGTQYF,TGCAGCGTTGATCTAAGCGGCACGCAGTATTTT